This T cell receptor beta chain was sequenced for a study of blood T cell repertoires in COVID-19. Across the whole study: The study drew acute and convalescent COVID-19 samples from the United States, Italy and Spain. The analysed material was cDNA or gDNA that came from T cells, B-cell-depleted T cells, or PBMCs.

CDR3 length: 15 residues. CDR1 LNHDA and CDR2 SQIVND come from the germline V gene (reference sequence). V dropped 6 bases and J dropped 7; count of bases not matched to a gene: 12. Original processing methods: Counts of nucleated cells, estimated from reference gene primer amplification, were obtained. Profiling relied on immunoSEQ multiplex PCR, and the TCRdb table lists in-frame clones only, not all of them. The DNA was the basis for D and trimming; V, J and clone size are from that table. The profile shows 250,000 to 300,000 clones, 88% of them singletons. The sequencing sample was made of peripheral blood. The sequence was obtained from a woman in her 30s with acute or convalescent COVID-19. J is TRBJ2-1 and V is TRBV19; 7 positions match TRBD2. As DNA, the CDR3 is TGTGCCAGTAGAGCAAGCGGGATTTCTAAGAATGAGCAGTTCTTC. Amino acid sequence: CASRASGISKNEQFF.